These 30 T cell receptor beta chains share one sample of origin, sequenced in a study of T cell responses to AZD1222 COVID-19 vaccine. The assay was immunoSEQ multiplex PCR, and TCRdb's table has in-frame clones only and misses some. The table includes 120,000 or so clones, around 92% detected once. Sequenced here: peripheral blood, sampled on day 0 of AZD1222 vaccination. The origin of the receptors is an adult in good health.

This clone was picked up one time. The genes are TRBV11-1 and TRBJ2-7; TRBD1 agrees at 9 bases. The CDR3 runs to 14 residues. Unmatched junction bases numbered 7, after V lost 6 bases and J lost 4 bases. The germline gives CDR1 SGHAT, CDR2 FQDESV (reference sequence). The CDR3 sequence is CASSPSTGGYEQYF. As DNA, the CDR3 is TGTGCCAGCAGTCCTTCGACAGGGGGGTACGAGCAGTACTTC.

V is TRBV3-1 (or the pseudogene TRBV3-2) and J is TRBJ2-2; a weak D match, TRBD2 (6 bases). The V gene's germline CDR1 is LGHDT and CDR2 YNNKEL (reference sequence). V lost 4 bases and J lost 5, with 20 bases in between. The CDR3 runs to 17 residues. The CDR3 sequence: CASSLLRRGGVTGELFF. The CDR3, as DNA: TGTGCCAGCAGCCTTTTACGGCGGGGTGGTGTGACCGGGGAGCTGTTTTTT.

CDR3 DNA: TGTGCCAGCAGCTTGGCGGTGACCACTGAAGCTTTCTTT. Amino acids: CASSLAVTTEAFF. The chain has TRBV5-4 and TRBJ1-1, with unresolved D. The CDR3 contains 13 residues. From germline, CDR1 is SGHNT and CDR2 YYREEE (reference sequence). Trimming removed 0 bases from V and 4 bases from J, with 7 bases in between.

V is TRBV10-1 and J is TRBJ2-1; 7 positions match TRBD1. The V segment lost 4 bases and the J segment 4 bases; nucleotides outside the gene matches: 4. This CDR3 is 14 amino acids long. Germline V gene data show CDR1 as WNHNN and CDR2 as SYGVQD (reference sequence). The CDR3: CASSAGTAYNEQFF. The CDR3 bases are TGCGCCAGCAGTGCCGGGACAGCTTACAATGAGCAGTTCTTC.

This rearrangement joins TRBV27 to TRBJ2-3; D assignment may be TRBD1 or TRBD2 (5 bases each). Looked up from germline, CDR1 is MNHEY and CDR2 is SMNVEV (reference sequence). V shed 2 bases and J shed 11 bases, with 20 bases lying between them. The CDR3 contains 15 residues. CDR3 in DNA: TGTGCCAGCAGTTTAACTGGGACCCAGCTGTTAGGGCAGTATTTT. Its translation is CASSLTGTQLLGQYF.

This rearrangement joins TRBV29-1 to TRBJ1-1; TRBD1 is a possible D gene (5 bases). The CDR3 runs 13 residues. The V gene lost 4 bases and the J gene lost 0 bases, with 9 bases spanning the gap. Germline-derived CDR1 and CDR2 are SQVTM and ANQGSEA. DNA for the CDR3: TGCAGCGTTGTTGACAGTTTGAACACTGAAGCTTTCTTT. Its translation is CSVVDSLNTEAFF.

This chain uses TRBV4-1 with TRBJ2-7; 9 bases map to TRBD1. The germline V gene encodes CDR1 MGHRA and CDR2 YSYEKL. The CDR3 runs 16 residues. V lost 1 base to trimming and J lost 6 bases; unmatched junction nucleotides: 10. The DNA for the CDR3 is TGCGCCAGCAGCCAAGTGGGTCGGGACAGGGTTCGCGAGCAGTACTTC. Translation: CASSQVGRDRVREQYF.

The chain has TRBV19 and TRBJ1-4; D is unresolved. Germline V gene data show CDR1 as LNHDA and CDR2 as SQIVND (reference sequence). This CDR3 has 13 residues. V was clipped by 5 bases and J by 4 bases, with 8 bases between them. CDR3 sequence (DNA): TGTGCCAGTAGTCGACGGGTTAATGAAAAACTGTTTTTT. Protein: CASSRRVNEKLFF.

This rearrangement joins TRBV15 to TRBJ1-4, with 9 bases fitting TRBD1. CDR3 length: 14 amino acids. Germline values: CDR1 LNHNV, CDR2 YYDKDF (reference sequence). The V and J ends lost 7 bases and 8 bases, in that order; junction bases with no gene match: 8. CDR3 sequence: CATTRGDRDEKLFF. CDR3 sequence (DNA): TGTGCCACCACCCGAGGGGACAGGGACGAAAAACTGTTTTTT.

This clone was observed a few times. The genes are TRBV19 and TRBJ2-7, with TRBD2 matching over 10 bases. The CDR3 is 15 amino acids. Germline CDR1 reads LNHDA; CDR2 reads SQIVND (reference sequence). Losses at the gene ends were 3 bases for V and 3 bases for J; bases not matched to a gene: 5. The DNA for the CDR3 is TGTGCCAGTAGTATCACTAGCGGGAATCTCTACGAGCAGTACTTC. It encodes CASSITSGNLYEQYF.

The chain carries TRBV19 and TRBJ2-7, with 11 bases that match TRBD2. Per germline, CDR1 LNHDA and CDR2 SQIVND (reference sequence). CDR3 length: 19 residues. Trimming at V came to 3 bases and at J to 0 bases, leaving 13 bases not matched to a gene. This chain's CDR3 is CASSMRGLAGGLGSYEQYF. The CDR3 bases are TGTGCCAGTAGTATGCGGGGGCTAGCGGGAGGCCTGGGCTCCTACGAGCAGTACTTC.

The chain couples TRBV2 to TRBJ1-2, with TRBD1 identical over 8 bases. Germline V gene sequence: CDR1 SNHLY, CDR2 FYNNEI. V shed 8 bases, J shed 7 bases, and the junction held 18 bases outside the gene matches. The length of the CDR3 is 16 residues. The CDR3 region has the DNA TGTGCCAGCTTCCGGGACAGGAGTAACTTTGGCGGTGGCTACACCTTC. It specifies CASFRDRSNFGGGYTF.

This clone appeared once. This chain connects TRBV2 to TRBJ2-1, with D maybe TRBD1 (5 bases). The CDR3 length is 14 residues. Germline-derived CDR1 and CDR2 are SNHLY and FYNNEI. V dropped 5 bases and J dropped 1 base, with 9 bases sitting between them. CDR3 protein: CASSKGVSYNEQFF. The CDR3 DNA is TGTGCCAGCAGTAAAGGGGTTTCCTACAATGAGCAGTTCTTC.

The chain is built from TRBV5-8 and TRBJ1-2; the D is unclear. This CDR3 is 13 amino acids long. Germline lookup yields CDR1 SGHTS and CDR2 YDEGEE. Trimming cost V 0 bases and J 2 bases, with 5 bases left between them. The CDR3 region is CASSLAGNYGYTF. CDR3 nucleotides: TGTGCCAGCAGCTTGGCCGGGAACTATGGCTACACCTTC.

This clone was recorded only once. The chain employs TRBV7-2 and TRBJ1-5; TRBD1 agrees at 9 bases. Trimming removed 6 bases from V and 6 bases from J; junction bases left unmatched: 12. In germline, CDR1 is SGHTA, CDR2 FQGNSA. This CDR3 contains 16 residues. CDR3 coding DNA: TGTGCCAGCAGTACGACCGGGACAGGGTTGGGTCAGCCCCAGCATTTT. Translation: CASSTTGTGLGQPQHF. The full variable domain, its missing parts supplied by reference TRBV7-2 and TRBJ1-5, is GAGVSQSPSNKVTEKGKDVELRCDPISGHTALYWYRQSLGQGLEFLIYFQGNSAPDKSGLPSDRFSAERTGGSVSTLTIQRTQQEDSAVYLCASSTTGTGLGQPQHFGDGTRLSIL.

This chain connects TRBV14 to TRBJ2-7; 9 nucleotides agree with TRBD2. The V and J ends lost 1 base and 4 bases, in that order; junction bases with no gene match: 23. The CDR3 contains 21 residues. Germline CDR1 is SGHDN and CDR2 is FVKESK. The CDR3 spells CASSQGERLAGDLQTMYEQYF. Here the CDR3 DNA reads TGTGCCAGCAGCCAAGGAGAGCGGTTAGCGGGAGACCTACAGACCATGTACGAGCAGTACTTC.

The gene calls are TRBV29-1 and TRBJ1-1, with D hard to call. Germline V gives CDR1 SQVTM, CDR2 ANQGSEA. This CDR3 comprises 13 residues. V was trimmed by 4 bases and J by 2 bases, leaving 11 bases between them. CDR3 DNA: TGCAGCGTTGTGTGGCAGCTTAACACTGAAGCTTTCTTT. Amino acid sequence: CSVVWQLNTEAFF.

The sample holds one count of this clone. The J gene is TRBJ1-2, the V gene TRBV7-9, with D unresolved. Trimming pared 4 bases from V and 2 bases from J, leaving 8 bases between. This CDR3 region has 13 residues. Germline V gene lookup returns CDR1 SEHNR and CDR2 FQNEAQ (reference sequence). This CDR3 reads CASSSGQNYGYTF. The CDR3 DNA is TGTGCCAGCAGCTCGGGTCAGAACTATGGCTACACCTTC.

The chain carries TRBV4-2 and TRBJ1-5, with a weak D call TRBD1 (6 bases). The V and J ends lost 1 base and 11 bases respectively, with 24 bases between them. In germline, CDR1 is LGHNA, CDR2 YNFKEQ. The CDR3 is 17 residues long. CDR3 protein: CASSQVGAVTAPLAQHF. The CDR3 nucleotides read TGTGCCAGCAGCCAAGTGGGGGCAGTCACGGCTCCCTTGGCCCAGCATTTT.

CDR3 protein: CRGGSSYEQYF. For the CDR3, the DNA is TGCAGGGGGGGGAGCTCCTACGAGCAGTACTTC. This chain uses TRBV20-1 with TRBJ2-7, with 7 bases identical to TRBD2. Germline V gene data show CDR1 as DFQATT and CDR2 as SNEGSKA (reference sequence). The CDR3 covers 11 residues.

This clone has just a few counts. The chain couples TRBV30 to TRBJ2-7; a weak D match, TRBD1 (5 bases). Trimming removed 5 bases at V and 2 bases at J, with 16 bases between. From germline, CDR1 is GTSNPN and CDR2 SVGIG (reference sequence). The CDR3 covers 14 residues. This CDR3 is CAWEGRKGAYEQYF. For the CDR3, the DNA is TGTGCCTGGGAAGGAAGGAAAGGGGCCTACGAGCAGTACTTC.

The gene calls are TRBV23-1 and TRBJ2-7; D tentatively reads TRBD1 or TRBD2 (5 bases each). TRBV23-1 carries the ORF label, with uncertain function. The CDR3 consists of 16 residues. Trimming took off 0 bases at V and 2 bases at J, with 14 bases between the two ends. The chain's CDR3 is CASSQSEVRVTYEQYF. The CDR3 region has the DNA TGCGCCAGCAGTCAATCGGAGGTCAGGGTCACCTACGAGCAGTACTTC.

The rearrangement uses TRBV7-2 and TRBJ2-7, with D unresolved. Deletions cut 2 bases from V and 13 bases from J, with 12 bases between. The CDR3 is 11 residues long. CDR1 is SGHTA, CDR2 FQGNSA, per germline. The DNA for the CDR3 is TGTGCCAGCAGCTTATTGGGTCTTTACTACTTC. Translation: CASSLLGLYYF. The whole variable domain, remainder taken from reference TRBV7-2 and TRBJ2-7, is GAGVSQSPSNKVTEKGKDVELRCDPISGHTALYWYRQSLGQGLEFLIYFQGNSAPDKSGLPSDRFSAERTGGSVSTLTIQRTQQEDSAVYLCASSLLGLYYFGPGTRLTVT.

The chain links TRBV5-6 to TRBJ1-2; D is unresolved. This CDR3 comprises 12 residues. Germline assignment: CDR1 SGHDT and CDR2 YYEEEE. V was shortened by 2 bases and J by 7 bases, with 9 bases between the two germline ends. CDR3 bases: TGTGCCAGCAGCTTAGCGGGGTTTGGCTACACCTTC. Its protein is CASSLAGFGYTF.

The rearrangement uses TRBV6-5 and TRBJ1-5, with TRBD1 matching over 9 bases. The CDR3 spans 14 residues. The germline V gene has CDR1 MNHEY and CDR2 SVGAGI. Trimming cost V 4 bases and J 5 bases; bases outside gene matches: 3. CDR3 loop: CASSSGTGYQPQHF. CDR3 in DNA: TGTGCCAGCAGTTCCGGGACAGGGTATCAGCCCCAGCATTTT.

Concerning this clone: Other nucleotide sequences in the sample specify the same CDR3. The chain employs TRBV5-1 and TRBJ1-1; D ambiguous. CDR3 length equals 14 residues. V was trimmed by 0 bases and J by 1 base, leaving 7 bases between them. Germline CDR1 and CDR2: SGHRS and YFSETQ. CDR3 amino acids: CASSLGQSNTEAFF. The CDR3 coding sequence is TGCGCCAGCAGCTTGGGGCAGTCGAACACTGAAGCTTTCTTT.

The chain recombines TRBV9 with TRBJ1-3, with D possibly matching TRBD1 (6 bases). The CDR3 is made up of 17 amino acids. In germline, CDR1 is SGDLS, CDR2 YYNGEE. V was shortened by 3 bases and J by 3 bases, with 19 bases between the two germline ends. The CDR3 bases are TGTGCCAGCAGCGCGCCAGATGCTACAGGGCTTGGAAACACCATATATTTT. Protein sequence: CASSAPDATGLGNTIYF.

The chain recombines TRBV4-2 with TRBJ2-7; 7 nucleotides line up with TRBD2. Germline V gives CDR1 LGHNA, CDR2 YNFKEQ. The J segment lost 2 bases and the V segment lost 0 bases, leaving 7 bases of the junction unmatched. The length of the CDR3 is 16 residues. The CDR3 loop reads CASSQDLSSGTYEQYF. The DNA for the CDR3 is TGTGCCAGCAGCCAAGATCTTTCTAGCGGAACCTACGAGCAGTACTTC.

This clone occurred once. The V and J genes are TRBV2 and TRBJ2-7, with D maybe TRBD1 (6 bases). Trimming took 5 bases from V and 1 from J, leaving 15 bases between them. Germline V gene data show CDR1 as SNHLY and CDR2 as FYNNEI. This CDR3 contains 15 residues. The chain's CDR3 is CASSFQGSASYEQYF. The CDR3 bases are TGTGCCAGCAGTTTTCAGGGGTCCGCTTCCTACGAGCAGTACTTC. Complete variable domain (other parts from reference TRBV2 and TRBJ2-7): EPEVTQTPSHQVTQMGQEVILRCVPISNHLYFYWYRQILGQKVEFLVSFYNNEISEKSEIFDDQFSVERPDGSNFTLKIRSTKLEDSAMYFCASSFQGSASYEQYFGPGTRLTVT.

The chain couples TRBV5-5 to TRBJ1-4, with D possibly being TRBD1 (5 bases). CDR1 and CDR2 (germline): SGHKS, YYEKEE (reference sequence). The V end lost 4 bases, the J end lost 8 bases, and 18 bases lay between the germline ends. The CDR3 extends over 15 amino acids. The CDR3 coding sequence is TGTGCCAGCAGCCCCTATAGGGGATTACGCGAAAAACTGTTTTTT. This sequence encodes CASSPYRGLREKLFF.